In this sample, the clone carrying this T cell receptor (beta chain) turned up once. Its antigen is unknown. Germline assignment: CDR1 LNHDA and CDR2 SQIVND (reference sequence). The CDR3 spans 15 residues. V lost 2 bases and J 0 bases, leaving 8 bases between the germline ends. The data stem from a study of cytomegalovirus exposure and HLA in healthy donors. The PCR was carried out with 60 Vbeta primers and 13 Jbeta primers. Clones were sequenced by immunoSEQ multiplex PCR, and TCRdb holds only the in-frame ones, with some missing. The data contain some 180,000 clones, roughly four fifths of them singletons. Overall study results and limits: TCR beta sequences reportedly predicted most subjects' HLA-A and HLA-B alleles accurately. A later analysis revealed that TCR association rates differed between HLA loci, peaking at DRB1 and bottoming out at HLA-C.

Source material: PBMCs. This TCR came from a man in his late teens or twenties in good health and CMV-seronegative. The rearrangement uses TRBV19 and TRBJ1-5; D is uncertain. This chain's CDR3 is CASSISSNSNQPQHF. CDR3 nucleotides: TGTGCCAGTAGTATATCATCCAATAGCAATCAGCCCCAGCATTTT. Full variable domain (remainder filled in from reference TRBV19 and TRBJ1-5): DGGITQSPKYLFRKEGQNVTLSCEQNLNHDAMYWYRQDPGQGLRLIYYSQIVNDFQKGDIAEGYSVSREKKESFPLTVTSAQKNPTAFYLCASSISSNSNQPQHFGDGTRLSIL.